Below, 16 T cell receptor beta chains from the same sample are listed, as sequenced in a study of shared clonotypes between healthy human individuals. Data came from immunoSEQ multiplex PCR; TCRdb stores just in-frame clones and leaves some out. The sample lists hundreds of thousands of clones, around 78% occurring once. The sample taken for sequencing was PBMCs. The receptors derive from a woman aged 40-49 years in good health. Some clones in this sample may be carry-over from other donors' samples.

This chain connects TRBV7-9 to TRBJ1-5; TRBD1 agrees at 9 bases. CDR1 and CDR2 from the germline V gene are SEHNR and FQNEAQ (reference sequence). This CDR3 contains 14 residues. The V and J ends lost 5 bases and 5 bases, in that order; junction bases with no gene match: 4. The CDR3 here is CASSGDRDDQPQHF. The CDR3 DNA follows: TGTGCCAGCAGCGGGGACAGGGACGATCAGCCCCAGCATTTT.

V and J are TRBV9 and TRBJ2-1, with TRBD2 identical over 10 bases. Germline V gene lookup returns CDR1 SGDLS and CDR2 YYNGEE. Trimming removed 4 bases from V and 2 bases from J; junction bases left unmatched: 9. The CDR3 loop spans 17 amino acids. The DNA of the CDR3 is TGTGCCAGCAGCCCTTCACCTAGCGGGAGAGCCTACAATGAGCAGTTCTTC. As protein: CASSPSPSGRAYNEQFF.

The genes are TRBV11-2 and TRBJ2-5; D ambiguous. The V gene lost 0 bases and the J gene lost 1 base, with 6 bases spanning the gap. Germline CDR1 SGHAT, CDR2 FQNNGV. There are 14 residues in the CDR3. The CDR3 coding sequence is TGTGCCAGCAGCTTAGAGCCAGGCCAAGAGACCCAGTACTTC. This encodes CASSLEPGQETQYF.

CDR3 protein: CASSPQGGTYEQYF. The CDR3 nucleotides are TGTGCCAGCAGCCCACAGGGGGGTACCTACGAGCAGTACTTC. The chain uses TRBV7-3 and TRBJ2-7; 8 bases match TRBD1. V shed 5 bases and J 2 bases; nucleotides not matched to a gene: 5. The CDR3 extends over 14 amino acids. Germline V lookup: CDR1 SGHTA, CDR2 FQGTGA.

This chain uses TRBV5-4 with TRBJ1-2; possibly TRBD1 for D (5 bases). V lost 1 base to trimming and J lost 3 bases, with 7 bases between them. CDR1 is SGHNT and CDR2 is YYREEE in the germline V gene (reference sequence). This CDR3 spans 13 amino acids. The CDR3 loop reads CASSLWDHYGYTF. The CDR3 nucleotides read TGTGCCAGCAGCTTGTGGGACCACTATGGCTACACCTTC.

The J gene is TRBJ2-3, the V gene TRBV9, with TRBD2 matching 9 bases. Losses at the gene ends were 4 bases for V and 4 bases for J; bases not matched to a gene: 13. The CDR3 length is 17 residues. Germline CDR1 and CDR2: SGDLS and YYNGEE. The CDR3 loop reads CASSPRRREGQADTQYF. The CDR3 DNA sequence: TGTGCCAGCAGCCCCCGGAGGCGGGAGGGCCAGGCAGATACGCAGTATTTT.

The sample holds one count of this clone. V gene TRBV12-5 combines with J gene TRBJ2-2, with 11 bases lining up with TRBD1. CDR1 is LGHNT and CDR2 is FRNRAP in the germline V gene. This CDR3 comprises 16 residues. The junction had 8 bases not matched to a gene; V was cut back by 5 bases and J by 6 bases. The CDR3 sequence: CASGMGQGVSSGELFF. CDR3 nucleotides: TGTGCTAGTGGTATGGGACAGGGGGTTAGTTCCGGGGAGCTGTTTTTT.

In this sample, this clone turned up once. The rearrangement links TRBV18 to TRBJ2-1, with 8 bases identical to TRBD2. The trim removed 1 base at V and 2 bases at J, leaving 4 bases unmatched. The CDR3 length is 16 residues. Germline values: CDR1 KGHSH, CDR2 LQKENI. CDR3 nucleotides: TGTGCCAGCTCACCACTGGCGGGAGGCACCTACAATGAGCAGTTCTTC. Translation: CASSPLAGGTYNEQFF.

This chain uses TRBV4-3 with TRBJ2-5, with TRBD2 matching 10 bases. The germline V gene has CDR1 LGHNA and CDR2 YSLEER. The junction had 10 bases not matched to a gene; V was cut back by 4 bases and J by 5 bases. This CDR3 has 16 amino acids. The CDR3 sequence is CASSPGLAARWETQYF. CDR3 sequence (DNA): TGCGCCAGCAGCCCCGGACTAGCGGCCCGTTGGGAGACCCAGTACTTC.

The V call is TRBV5-1, the J call TRBJ1-6; 7 positions match TRBD1. The CDR3 runs to 17 residues. Germline trimming cut 4 bases from V and 5 bases from J; bases unmatched to any gene: 12. CDR1 and CDR2 from the germline V gene are SGHRS and YFSETQ. The CDR3 region is CASSQTDRASDNSPLHF. The CDR3 DNA is TGCGCCAGCAGCCAAACCGACAGGGCTTCCGATAATTCACCCCTCCACTTT.

The chain has TRBV10-1 and TRBJ1-1, with a possible D match to TRBD1 (5 bases). Trimming cost V 4 bases and J 3 bases, with 9 bases left between them. CDR1 WNHNN and CDR2 SYGVQD come from the germline V gene (reference sequence). The CDR3 is made up of 13 amino acids. The DNA of the CDR3 is TGCGCCAGCAGTGGACAGCCTTACACTGAAGCTTTCTTT. Its translation is CASSGQPYTEAFF.

The rearrangement joins TRBV7-2 to TRBJ2-5, with D perhaps being TRBD1 or TRBD2 (5 bases each). CDR1 SGHTA and CDR2 FQGNSA come from the germline V gene. The CDR3 has 16 amino acids. Trimming stripped 2 bases from V and 1 base from J, with 14 bases between. CDR3: CASSLSGGQGQETQYF. The CDR3 DNA is TGTGCCAGCAGCTTAAGCGGTGGGCAGGGCCAAGAGACCCAGTACTTC.

The rearrangement uses TRBV18 and TRBJ2-6; 9 bases map to TRBD2. The germline V gene has CDR1 KGHSH and CDR2 LQKENI. CDR3 size: 17 residues. With V trimmed by 2 bases and J by 1 base, 3 bases remained unmatched. As DNA, the CDR3 is TGTGCCAGCTCACCAGCGGGAGGGCCGTCTGGGGCCAACGTCCTGACTTTC. Its protein is CASSPAGGPSGANVLTF.

The rearrangement links TRBV21-1 to TRBJ2-7; the D call in the table, TRBD2, was not verified against the DNA. TRBV21-1 is a listed pseudogene. The CDR3 covers 14 residues. CDR3 sequence (DNA): TGTGCCAGCAGCCGGACTAGCGGGAAGTACGAGCAGTACTTC. Its translation: CASSRTSGKYEQYF.

The genes are TRBV28 and TRBJ2-1; maybe TRBD2 (6 bases). The germline V and J ends were trimmed by 3 bases and 8 bases, with 14 bases remaining between them. Germline V gives CDR1 MDHEN, CDR2 SYDVKM. CDR3 length equals 14 residues. The DNA for the CDR3 is TGTGCCAGCAGTTTTGGGCGGGAAGAGTATGAGCAGTTCTTC. Translation gives CASSFGREEYEQFF. Based on the CDR3 plus reference TRBV28 and TRBJ2-1, the full variable domain is DVKVTQSSRYLVKRTGEKVFLECVQDMDHENMFWYRQDPGLGLRLIYFSYDVKMKEKGDIPEGYSVSREKKERFSLILESASTNQTSMYLCASSFGREEYEQFFGPGTRLTVL.

In its sample, this clone was seen many times. The genes are TRBV11-3 and TRBJ2-1; TRBD2 aligns across 7 bases. The CDR3 contains 15 residues. V trimming: 5 bases; J trimming: 3 bases; junction bases outside the gene matches: 7. The germline V gene encodes CDR1 SGHNT and CDR2 YENEEA. The CDR3: CASSPTSWSYNEQFF. CDR3 bases: TGTGCCAGCAGCCCGACTAGCTGGAGCTACAATGAGCAGTTCTTC.